This T cell receptor beta chain was recorded in a study of metastatic and nonmetastatic thyroid tumors. Germline-derived CDR1 and CDR2 are MDHEN and SYDVKM. V was clipped by 3 bases and J by 1 base, with 7 bases between them. This CDR3 comprises 15 residues. The authors' processing: Clinicopathological groups supplied CDR3 differences that were used to build a distant-metastasis classifier for papillary thyroid cancer. MiXCR reprocessed the PCR reads for TCRdb. The V and J calls and clone size come from TCRdb's table, not from the authors' own analysis. The sample consists of about 39,000 clones, approximately 15% of them appearing once. A few counts support this clone. As yet, its antigen is unknown. No treatment of any kind had been given to any patient before thyroid surgery. Points from the study as a whole: Reports indicated that malignant thyroid tumors showed significantly higher TCR beta diversity than benign nodules did, in blood and tumor.

The receptor was isolated from a female donor with papillary thyroid cancer or a benign thyroid nodule (not recorded which). Some clones in this sample may be carry-over from other donors' samples. Sequencing input: blood. The chain uses TRBV28 and TRBJ1-6; D uncertain. The CDR3 DNA is TGTGCCAGCAGTTTCGGCAGATCCTATAATTCACCCCTCCACTTT. Residues: CASSFGRSYNSPLHF.